These 16 T cell receptor beta chains were all obtained from the same sample, sequenced in a study of vaccination and CD4 T cells after COVID-19 (dated 2022 in TCRdb). Receptors were amplified or captured by PCR. Sequenced using an Illumina iSeq 100. DNA from cultured CD4+ T cells was subjected to TCR sequencing with the Oncomine TCR Beta short-read assay at the Johns Hopkins FTIC core. Clones were called with MiXCR by TCRdb after fastp trimmed the public reads at Q25, and only in-frame beta chains were retained. Every CDR3 protein is listed once, alongside the most common genes and DNA of its rows. The sample yields about 8,900 distinct CDR3 sequences; under 65% were counted once. Clones ranked in the top ten supply approximately 28% of the sample. The treatment or condition label, read with the paper, signifies: approximately nine-day PBMC culture with coronavirus spike peptide pools or control peptides (ViraFEST assay).

These receptors are not linked to any known antigen. The specimen sequenced was CD4+ T cells from blood, cultured in vitro. The receptors stem from a human donor who had recovered from COVID-19.

On this clonotype itself: Just one base apart from a much larger clone, this may be a read error. The CDR3 DNA reads TGCGTCAGCAGCCAAGTTCATACGTACCAAGAGACCCAGTACTTC. Translation: CVSSQVHTYQETQYF. The J gene is TRBJ2-5, the V gene TRBV4-1; D ambiguous. Per germline, CDR1 MGHRA and CDR2 YSYEKL. There are 15 residues in the CDR3.

The chain links TRBV20-1 to TRBJ2-5, with TRBD2 as a possible D gene (6 bases). The CDR3 runs 14 residues. Germline CDR1 DFQATT, CDR2 SNEGSKA (reference sequence). V dropped 3 bases and J dropped 2 bases, with 13 bases sitting between them. The CDR3 DNA sequence: TGCAGTGCTAGTTCGGGGACTCCTCAAGAGACCCAGTACTTC. This translates into CSASSGTPQETQYF.

V and J are TRBV28 and TRBJ1-1; 8 bases are shared with TRBD1. The length of the CDR3 is 16 residues. Germline V lookup: CDR1 MDHEN, CDR2 SYDVKM. The junction had 11 bases not matched to a gene; V was cut back by 2 bases and J by 6 bases. The CDR3 sequence: CASSLPPGGGISEAFF. The DNA of the CDR3 is TGTGCCAGCAGTTTACCCCCAGGGGGCGGGATCTCTGAAGCTTTCTTT.

This clonotype is a singleton in its sample. The V call is TRBV19, the J call TRBJ2-7; TRBD2 matches at 12 bases. From germline, CDR1 is LNHDA and CDR2 SQIVND (reference sequence). The CDR3 is made up of 16 amino acids. Losses at the gene ends were 5 bases for V and 2 bases for J; bases not matched to a gene: 7. CDR3: CASSEGLAGSAYEQYF. In nucleotides, the CDR3 is TGTGCCAGTAGTGAAGGACTAGCGGGAAGTGCCTACGAGCAGTACTTC. Filled out from reference TRBV19 and TRBJ2-7, the complete variable domain reads DGGITQSPKYLFRKEGQNVTLSCEQNLNHDAMYWYRQDPGQGLRLIYYSQIVNDFQKGDIAEGYSVSREKKESFPLTVTSAQKNPTAFYLCASSEGLAGSAYEQYFGPGTRLTVT.

The chain combines TRBV20-1 with TRBJ1-5; D is unresolved. Trimming pared 6 bases from V and 4 bases from J, leaving 13 bases between. The CDR3 totals 13 residues. CDR1 and CDR2 from the germline V gene are DFQATT and SNEGSKA (reference sequence). The CDR3 coding sequence is TGCAGTGCCAACGCGGACCCGAATCAGCCCCAGCATTTT. Protein product: CSANADPNQPQHF.

This clonotype was recorded only once. An end of the junction differs from the germline gene, which may be a read error. This chain joins TRBV2 and TRBJ1-2; the match to TRBD1 covers 7 bases. This CDR3 contains 14 residues. Germline CDR1 and CDR2: SNHLY and FYNNEI. CDR3 sequence reads: CASQTGSSNYSYTF. The CDR3 DNA follows: TGTGCCAGCCAGACAGGGTCGTCAAACTATAGCTACACCTTC. Combining the CDR3 with reference TRBV2 and TRBJ1-2 gives the whole variable domain EPEVTQTPSHQVTQMGQEVILRCVPISNHLYFYWYRQILGQKVEFLVSFYNNEISEKSEIFDDQFSVERPDGSNFTLKIRSTKLEDSAMYFCASQTGSSNYSYTFGSGTRLTVV.

This sequence joins TRBV6-1 and TRBJ2-7; 7 bases are a match to TRBD2. V gave up 4 bases and J gave up 3 bases; unmatched junction bases: 24. The germline gives CDR1 MNHNS, CDR2 SASEGT. The CDR3 has 20 amino acids. CDR3 protein: CASSGGTAMGRGRNLYEQYF. CDR3 sequence (DNA): TGTGCCAGCAGTGGTGGGACCGCCATGGGGCGCGGGAGAAACCTCTACGAGCAGTACTTC.

This chain uses TRBV20-1 with TRBJ2-7, with a weak D call TRBD2 (6 bases). Per germline, CDR1 DFQATT and CDR2 SNEGSKA (reference sequence). V was trimmed by 6 bases and J by 3 bases, leaving 21 bases between them. The CDR3 runs to 15 residues. The CDR3 nucleotides are TGCAGTGCGGCCACTAACGAACTAGCTTTCTACGAGCAGTACTTC. Translated: CSAATNELAFYEQYF.

The chain uses TRBV10-2 and TRBJ1-5, with D tentatively TRBD1 (5 bases). The CDR3 length is 14 residues. V was pared by 1 base and J by 7 bases, with 11 bases between. The germline V gene encodes CDR1 WSHSY and CDR2 SAAADI. Here the CDR3 DNA reads TGCGCCAGCAGTGAGTGGGGGGGGGACCAGCCCCAGCATTTT. It encodes CASSEWGGDQPQHF.

This sequence joins TRBV27 and TRBJ2-2; 15 bases align to TRBD2. With V trimmed by 1 base and J by 5 bases, 2 bases remained unmatched. This CDR3 has 17 amino acids. In germline, CDR1 is MNHEY, CDR2 SMNVEV (reference sequence). CDR3 loop: CASSLYGTSGRTGELFF. CDR3 bases: TGTGCCAGCAGTTTATACGGGACTAGCGGGAGGACCGGGGAGCTGTTTTTT.

CDR3 DNA sequence: TGTGCCAGCAGCTTCCCAGGACAGGGAAGCTTAGGTGAAGCTTTCTTT. Translated, it gives CASSFPGQGSLGEAFF. This rearrangement joins TRBV5-5 to TRBJ1-1, with TRBD1 matching over 8 bases. This CDR3 region has 16 residues. Germline CDR1 SGHKS, CDR2 YYEKEE (reference sequence). V shed 2 bases, J shed 7 bases, and the junction held 13 bases outside the gene matches.

As for this clonotype: One end of the junction fails to match germline, which may point to a read error. The chain has TRBV6-1 and TRBJ2-2; 8 bases map to TRBD1. The CDR3 is made up of 15 amino acids. Germline lookup yields CDR1 MNHNS and CDR2 SASEGT. The DNA for the CDR3 is TGCGCCAGCAGTAAGGGGACAGGGAACACCGGGGAGCTGTTTTTT. Amino acid sequence: CASSKGTGNTGELFF.

The chain combines TRBV25-1 with TRBJ1-6; possibly TRBD1 for D (6 bases). The CDR3 length is 14 residues. Germline CDR1 MGHDK, CDR2 SYGVNS. V lost 10 bases, J lost 5 bases, and 15 bases lay in between. In DNA form, the CDR3 reads TGTGCCAACAAATCGGACAGACATAATTCACCCCTCCACTTT. Translation: CANKSDRHNSPLHF.

The J gene is TRBJ2-5, the V gene TRBV11-2; 7 bases are shared with TRBD2. J gave up 4 bases and V 3 bases, and 11 bases lay outside the gene matches. The germline V gene encodes CDR1 SGHAT and CDR2 FQNNGV. This CDR3 is 16 amino acids long. CDR3 bases: TGTGCCAGCAGCTTCTCCAATGGGGGGGTTGGAGAGACCCAGTACTTC. This codes for CASSFSNGGVGETQYF.

The rearrangement links TRBV2 to TRBJ2-7, with TRBD2 matching 8 bases. The CDR3 covers 17 residues. The trim removed 2 bases at V and 5 bases at J, leaving 14 bases unmatched. CDR1 SNHLY and CDR2 FYNNEI come from the germline V gene. CDR3 coding DNA: TGTGCCAGCAGTGAAACTTTAGCGGGACTCCGCGGGAACGAGCAGTACTTC. Translated, it gives CASSETLAGLRGNEQYF. Full variable domain (outside the CDR3, taken from reference TRBV2 and TRBJ2-7): EPEVTQTPSHQVTQMGQEVILRCVPISNHLYFYWYRQILGQKVEFLVSFYNNEISEKSEIFDDQFSVERPDGSNFTLKIRSTKLEDSAMYFCASSETLAGLRGNEQYFGPGTRLTVT.

This clonotype came up a few times. The rearrangement uses TRBV19 and TRBJ2-4; possibly TRBD1 or TRBD2 for D (5 bases each). The CDR3 totals 14 residues. V was shortened by 4 bases and J by 8 bases, with 15 bases between the two germline ends. Germline CDR1 and CDR2: LNHDA and SQIVND (reference sequence). The CDR3 loop reads CASSTQGVGDIQYF. CDR3 in DNA: TGTGCCAGTAGTACCCAGGGAGTGGGGGACATTCAGTACTTC.